Below, 21 T cell receptor beta chains from the same sample are listed, as sequenced in a study of blood T cell repertoires in COVID-19. TCRdb keeps only in-frame clones here, not all; method: immunoSEQ multiplex PCR. The profile shows more than 150,000 clones, around 85% of them singletons. Sequenced: peripheral blood. The receptors come from a woman aged 80 or older with acute or convalescent COVID-19.

V usage is TRBV21-1 and J usage is TRBJ1-2; TRBD1, the table's D call, was not compared with the DNA. TRBV21-1 is termed a pseudogene. The CDR3 contains 17 residues. The CDR3 is CASSSGTGSSPNYGYTF. CDR3 nucleotides: TGTGCCAGCAGCTCAGGGACAGGGTCTTCTCCTAACTATGGCTACACCTTC.

In nucleotides, the CDR3 is TGTGCCAGCAGCCGCGCAGGGGTTGGGGCCAACGTCCTGACTTTC. This encodes CASSRAGVGANVLTF. The gene calls are TRBV6-2 or TRBV6-3 and TRBJ2-6, with D maybe TRBD1 (6 bases). V was shortened by 6 bases and J by 3 bases, with 12 bases between the two germline ends. In germline, CDR1 is MNHEY, CDR2 SVGEGT. The CDR3 is 15 residues long.

V is TRBV12-3 or TRBV12-4 and J is TRBJ1-2; D unclear. This CDR3 has 12 residues. Trimming removed 4 bases at V and 2 bases at J, with 5 bases between. CDR3 sequence reads: CASSYSNYGYTF. For the CDR3, the DNA is TGTGCCAGCAGTTATTCGAACTATGGCTACACCTTC.

The V and J genes are TRBV6-6 and TRBJ1-2; TRBD1 matches at 9 bases. V shed 4 bases and J 8 bases; nucleotides not matched to a gene: 5. The CDR3 has 13 residues. The germline gives CDR1 MNHNY, CDR2 SVGAGI (reference sequence). The CDR3 here is CASSFGTGRGYTF. CDR3 DNA: TGTGCCAGCAGTTTTGGGACAGGGAGGGGCTACACCTTC.

The chain joins TRBV5-5 to TRBJ1-2, with D uncertain. The CDR3 consists of 13 residues. V was cut by 4 bases and J by 3 bases, with 10 bases left in between. Germline V lookup: CDR1 SGHKS, CDR2 YYEKEE (reference sequence). The CDR3, as DNA: TGTGCCAGCAGCACAGAGTTATACTATGGCTACACCTTC. This sequence encodes CASSTELYYGYTF.

V usage is TRBV3-1 (or the pseudogene TRBV3-2) and J usage is TRBJ1-3; a weak D match, TRBD1 (6 bases). The CDR3 totals 15 residues. CDR1 and CDR2 (germline): LGHDT, YNNKEL (reference sequence). V was shortened by 5 bases and J by 4 bases, with 15 bases between the two germline ends. The CDR3 loop is CASSAFGQFGNTIYF. The CDR3 nucleotides read TGTGCCAGCAGCGCCTTCGGACAGTTCGGAAACACCATATATTTT.

V and J are TRBV12-5 and TRBJ2-1; 8 nucleotides match TRBD2. Per the germline V gene, CDR1 is LGHNT and CDR2 is FRNRAP. The CDR3 spans 15 residues. With 3 bases clipped from V and 3 bases from J, the junction kept 4 bases outside the gene matches. CDR3 amino acids: CASGFRRGGYNEQFF. The CDR3 nucleotides are TGTGCTAGTGGTTTTCGCCGGGGGGGCTACAATGAGCAGTTCTTC. The variable domain in full, completed from reference TRBV12-5 and TRBJ2-1, reads DARVTQTPRHKVTEMGQEVTMRCQPILGHNTVFWYRQTMMQGLELLAYFRNRAPLDDSGMPKDRFSAEMPDATLATLKIQPSEPRDSAVYFCASGFRRGGYNEQFFGPGTRLTVL.

The chain employs TRBV6-1 and TRBJ1-6; a weak D match, TRBD1 (6 bases). V dropped 0 bases and J dropped 7 bases, with 13 bases sitting between them. The CDR3 is 16 amino acids. CDR1 MNHNS and CDR2 SASEGT come from the germline V gene. The CDR3 is CASSEAGGARNSPLHF. Written as DNA, the CDR3 is TGTGCCAGCAGTGAAGCGGGGGGGGCGAGGAATTCACCCCTCCACTTT.

Of note for this clone: Other DNA sequences in the sample encode the same CDR3. The chain combines TRBV5-1 with TRBJ2-1, with TRBD2 matching over 9 bases. J lost 4 bases, V lost 0 bases, and 5 bases had no gene match. Looked up from germline, CDR1 is SGHRS and CDR2 is YFSETQ. The CDR3 contains 16 residues. In DNA, the CDR3 is TGCGCCAGCAGCTTGGAGCCTAGCGGGACGTACAATGAGCAGTTCTTC. Its translation: CASSLEPSGTYNEQFF.

J is TRBJ2-1 and V is TRBV3-1 (or the pseudogene TRBV3-2), with 9 bases that match TRBD1. Germline trimming cut 4 bases from V and 3 bases from J; bases unmatched to any gene: 7. The germline V gene has CDR1 LGHDT and CDR2 YNNKEL (reference sequence). The CDR3 extends over 16 amino acids. The CDR3 DNA reads as TGTGCCAGCAGCCCCTTTGGGACAGGGAGCTACAATGAGCAGTTCTTC. It specifies CASSPFGTGSYNEQFF.

V usage is TRBV29-1 and J usage is TRBJ2-7; 8 bases map to TRBD1. This CDR3 spans 19 amino acids. V dropped 5 bases and J dropped 2; count of bases not matched to a gene: 23. Germline V lookup: CDR1 SQVTM, CDR2 ANQGSEA. The CDR3 is CSVSGFMDRAFRAAYEQYF. CDR3 coding DNA: TGCAGCGTTTCCGGTTTCATGGACAGGGCTTTCCGAGCGGCCTACGAGCAGTACTTC.

V gene TRBV7-7 combines with J gene TRBJ2-2; D is uncertain. Germline CDR1 reads SSHAT; CDR2 reads FNYEAQ (reference sequence). The V gene lost 4 bases and the J gene lost 6 bases, with 3 bases spanning the gap. The CDR3 runs 11 residues. The CDR3 DNA is TGTGCCAGCAGCTCCTCCGGGGAGCTGTTTTTT. Amino acids: CASSSSGELFF.

This clone was counted a single time. V gene TRBV6-5 combines with J gene TRBJ1-2, with 8 positions matching TRBD1. The CDR3 totals 14 residues. The germline V gene has CDR1 MNHEY and CDR2 SVGAGI. The trim removed 5 bases at V and 2 bases at J, leaving 4 bases unmatched. CDR3 in DNA: TGTGCCAGCAGTAAGGACAGGGAGAACTATGGCTACACCTTC. It encodes CASSKDRENYGYTF.

The V and J genes are TRBV7-9 and TRBJ2-5, with TRBD2 matching 7 bases. The J segment lost 1 base and the V segment lost 6 bases, leaving 11 bases of the junction unmatched. From germline, CDR1 is SEHNR and CDR2 FQNEAQ (reference sequence). The CDR3 contains 16 residues. DNA of the CDR3: TGTGCCAGCAGTCGCGGGGGACGGGACGGCCAAGAGACCCAGTACTTC. As protein: CASSRGGRDGQETQYF.

V gene TRBV5-4 combines with J gene TRBJ2-1; D ambiguous. Germline lookup yields CDR1 SGHNT and CDR2 YYREEE (reference sequence). The CDR3 totals 15 residues. Trimming pared 0 bases from V and 6 bases from J, leaving 13 bases between. CDR3 sequence: CASSLALSGLNEQFF. The CDR3 DNA reads TGTGCCAGCAGCTTGGCCCTTAGTGGTCTCAATGAGCAGTTCTTC.

The chain combines TRBV6-5 with TRBJ2-1; maybe TRBD1 (6 bases). The CDR3 extends over 12 amino acids. Trimming removed 7 bases at V and 6 bases at J, with 10 bases between. The germline gives CDR1 MNHEY, CDR2 SVGAGI. CDR3 in DNA: TGTGCCAGCAACGAGGACAGCAATGAGCAGTTCTTC. Amino acid sequence: CASNEDSNEQFF.

This chain connects TRBV15 to TRBJ2-3; TRBD1 aligns across 8 bases. V was clipped by 1 base and J by 6 bases; unmatched bases: 9. Germline CDR1 reads LNHNV; CDR2 reads YYDKDF (reference sequence). This CDR3 comprises 16 residues. CDR3 loop: CATSRVDRVGGDTQYF. For the CDR3, the DNA is TGTGCCACCAGCAGAGTGGACAGGGTCGGTGGCGATACGCAGTATTTT.

This chain links TRBV6-4 with TRBJ2-3; D remains ambiguous. The CDR3 runs to 16 residues. Germline V gene lookup returns CDR1 MRHNA and CDR2 SNTAGT. V was shortened by 1 base and J by 0 bases, with 11 bases between the two germline ends. CDR3 in amino acids: CASSDLGGTSTDTQYF. CDR3 DNA: TGTGCCAGCAGTGACTTAGGCGGCACTAGCACAGATACGCAGTATTTT.

The chain links TRBV27 to TRBJ2-1; TRBD2 matches at 10 bases. The CDR3 covers 15 residues. Looked up from germline, CDR1 is MNHEY and CDR2 is SMNVEV (reference sequence). V shed 2 bases, J shed 9 bases, and the junction held 7 bases outside the gene matches. The CDR3 nucleotides read TGTGCCAGCAGTTTAAGACTAGCGGGTAGTAGTGAGCAGTTCTTC. Protein sequence: CASSLRLAGSSEQFF.

The chain uses TRBV27 and TRBJ2-7; 7 bases are shared with TRBD1. Unmatched junction bases numbered 5, after V lost 3 bases and J lost 6 bases. This CDR3 has 13 amino acids. Per germline, CDR1 MNHEY and CDR2 SMNVEV (reference sequence). CDR3 DNA: TGTGCCAGCAGTTTCAGACAGGGACCCGAGCAGTACTTC. Amino acid sequence: CASSFRQGPEQYF.

The CDR3 DNA follows: TGCGCCAGCAGCTCTTCGGCAGGGGGCAAGTACTTC. It yields the protein CASSSSAGGKYF. The J gene is TRBJ2-7, the V gene TRBV5-1, with TRBD1 matching 8 bases. Germline CDR1 and CDR2: SGHRS and YFSETQ. The V and J ends lost 3 bases and 11 bases, in that order; junction bases with no gene match: 7. The CDR3 has 12 amino acids.